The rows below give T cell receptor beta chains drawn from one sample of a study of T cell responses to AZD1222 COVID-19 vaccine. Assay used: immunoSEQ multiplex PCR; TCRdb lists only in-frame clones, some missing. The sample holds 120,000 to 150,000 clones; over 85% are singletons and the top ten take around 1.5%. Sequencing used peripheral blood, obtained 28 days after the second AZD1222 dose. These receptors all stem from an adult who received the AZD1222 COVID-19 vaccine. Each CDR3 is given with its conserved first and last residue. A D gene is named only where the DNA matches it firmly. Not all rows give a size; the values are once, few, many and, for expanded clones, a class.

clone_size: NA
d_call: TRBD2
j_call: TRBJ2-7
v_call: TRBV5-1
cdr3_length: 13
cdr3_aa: CASRTSGSYEQYF
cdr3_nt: TGCGCCAGCAGAACTAGCGGGAGTTACGAGCAGTACTTC

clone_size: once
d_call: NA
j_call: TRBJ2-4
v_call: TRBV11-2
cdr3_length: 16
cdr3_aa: CASSSEDSWVKNIQYF
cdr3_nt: TGTGCCAGCAGCTCCGAAGATTCCTGGGTCAAAAACATTCAGTACTTC

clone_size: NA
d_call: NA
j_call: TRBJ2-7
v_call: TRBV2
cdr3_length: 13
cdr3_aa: CASIRLAASEQYF
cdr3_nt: TGTGCCAGCATTAGGCTAGCTGCATCGGAGCAGTACTTC

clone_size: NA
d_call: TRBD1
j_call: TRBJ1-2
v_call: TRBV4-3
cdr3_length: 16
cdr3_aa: CASSQESGQGWYGYTF
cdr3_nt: TGCGCCAGCAGCCAAGAGTCGGGACAGGGGTGGTATGGCTACACCTTC

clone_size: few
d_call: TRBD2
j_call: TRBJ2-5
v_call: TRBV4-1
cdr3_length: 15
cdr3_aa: CASSQLAGGGETQYF
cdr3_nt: TGCGCCAGCAGCCAATTAGCGGGAGGAGGGGAGACCCAGTACTTC

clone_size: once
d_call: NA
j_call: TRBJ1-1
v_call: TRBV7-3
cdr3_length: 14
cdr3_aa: CASSSQGPNTEAFF
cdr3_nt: TGTGCCAGCAGCTCACAGGGACCTAACACTGAAGCTTTCTTT

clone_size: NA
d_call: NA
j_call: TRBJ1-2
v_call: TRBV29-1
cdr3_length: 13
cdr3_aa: CSVVRQGLGGYTF
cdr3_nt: TGCAGCGTTGTGAGGCAGGGGTTAGGGGGCTACACCTTC

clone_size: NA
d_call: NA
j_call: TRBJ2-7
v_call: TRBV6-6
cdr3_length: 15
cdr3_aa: CASSYSNRDSYEQYF
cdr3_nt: TGTGCCAGCAGTTACTCCAACAGGGATTCCTACGAGCAGTACTTC

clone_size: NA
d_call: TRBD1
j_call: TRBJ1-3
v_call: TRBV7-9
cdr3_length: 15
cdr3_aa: CASSPSQGDGNTIYF
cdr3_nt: TGTGCCAGCAGCCCTTCTCAGGGGGATGGAAACACCATATATTTT

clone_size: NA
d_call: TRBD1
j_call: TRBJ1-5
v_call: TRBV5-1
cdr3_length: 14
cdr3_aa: CASSTLQGNQPQHF
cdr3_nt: TGCGCCAGCAGCACCCTACAGGGGAATCAGCCCCAGCATTTT

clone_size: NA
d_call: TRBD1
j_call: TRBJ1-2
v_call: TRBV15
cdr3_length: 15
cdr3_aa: CATSRQGQGAYGYTF
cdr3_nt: TGTGCCACCAGCAGACAAGGACAGGGGGCCTATGGCTACACCTTC

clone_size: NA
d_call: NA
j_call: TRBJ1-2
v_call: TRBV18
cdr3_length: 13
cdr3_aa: CASSLPGFFGYTF
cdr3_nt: TGTGCCAGCTCACTCCCCGGGTTTTTTGGCTACACCTTC

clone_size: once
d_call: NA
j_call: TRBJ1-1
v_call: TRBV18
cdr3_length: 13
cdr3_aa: CASPSGENTEAFF
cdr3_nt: TGTGCCAGCCCCTCGGGAGAGAACACTGAAGCTTTCTTT

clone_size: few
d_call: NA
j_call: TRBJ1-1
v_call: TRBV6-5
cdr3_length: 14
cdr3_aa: CASGSQEKDSEAFF
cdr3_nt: TGTGCCAGCGGTTCCCAAGAAAAGGACAGTGAAGCTTTCTTT

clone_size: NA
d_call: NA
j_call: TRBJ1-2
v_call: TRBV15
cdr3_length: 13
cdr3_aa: CATSREEGDGYTF
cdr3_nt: TGTGCCACCAGCAGAGAAGAAGGGGATGGCTACACCTTC

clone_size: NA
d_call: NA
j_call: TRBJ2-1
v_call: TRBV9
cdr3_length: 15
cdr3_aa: CASSVGGERYNEQFF
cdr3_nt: TGTGCCAGCAGCGTGGGCGGAGAAAGGTACAATGAGCAGTTCTTC

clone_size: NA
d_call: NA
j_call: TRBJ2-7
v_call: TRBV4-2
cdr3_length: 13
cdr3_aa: CASSQVKGNEQYF
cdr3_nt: TGTGCCAGCAGCCAAGTAAAAGGGAACGAGCAGTACTTC

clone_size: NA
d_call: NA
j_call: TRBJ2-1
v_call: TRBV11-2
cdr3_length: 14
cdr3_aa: CASTRNMAGNEQFF
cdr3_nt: TGTGCCAGCACGAGGAACATGGCCGGGAATGAGCAGTTCTTC

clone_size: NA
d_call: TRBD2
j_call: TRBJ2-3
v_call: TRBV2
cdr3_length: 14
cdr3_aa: CASSERGGTDTQYF
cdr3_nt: TGTGCCAGCAGTGAACGGGGGGGAACAGATACGCAGTATTTT

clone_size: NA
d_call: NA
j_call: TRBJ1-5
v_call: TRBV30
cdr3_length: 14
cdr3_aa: CAWSVMGGGQPQHF
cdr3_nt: TGTGCCTGGAGTGTTATGGGGGGCGGTCAGCCCCAGCATTTT

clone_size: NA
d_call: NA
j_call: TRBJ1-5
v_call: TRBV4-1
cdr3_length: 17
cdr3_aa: CASSQGVVRASNQPQHF
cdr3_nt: TGCGCCAGCAGCCAAGGGGTCGTGAGGGCGAGCAATCAGCCCCAGCATTTT

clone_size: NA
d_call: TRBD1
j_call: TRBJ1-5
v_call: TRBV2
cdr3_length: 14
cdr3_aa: CATWTGIMRQPQHF
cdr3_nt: TGTGCCACCTGGACAGGGATTATGAGACAGCCCCAGCATTTT

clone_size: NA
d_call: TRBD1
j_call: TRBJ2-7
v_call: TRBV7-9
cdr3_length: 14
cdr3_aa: CASRKGQRTYEQYF
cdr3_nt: TGTGCCAGCAGAAAGGGACAGAGGACCTACGAGCAGTACTTC

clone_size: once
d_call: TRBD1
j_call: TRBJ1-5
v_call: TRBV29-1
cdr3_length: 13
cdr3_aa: CSVGQGAEQPQHF
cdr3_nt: TGCAGCGTGGGACAGGGGGCTGAACAGCCCCAGCATTTT

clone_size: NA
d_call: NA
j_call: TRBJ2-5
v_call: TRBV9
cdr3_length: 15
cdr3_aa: CASSLGGRGIETQYF
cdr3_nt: TGTGCCAGCAGCTTGGGGGGCAGGGGCATCGAGACCCAGTACTTC

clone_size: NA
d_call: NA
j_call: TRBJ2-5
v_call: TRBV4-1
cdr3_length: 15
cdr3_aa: CASSQVPGEQETQYF
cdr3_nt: TGCGCCAGCAGCCAAGTGCCGGGAGAGCAAGAGACCCAGTACTTC

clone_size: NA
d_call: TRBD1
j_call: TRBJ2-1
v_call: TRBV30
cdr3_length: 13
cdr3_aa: CAWRTGAYNEQFF
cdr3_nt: TGTGCCTGGAGGACAGGGGCCTACAATGAGCAGTTCTTC

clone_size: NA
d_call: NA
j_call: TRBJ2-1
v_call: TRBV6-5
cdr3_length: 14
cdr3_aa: CASKAEASYNEQFF
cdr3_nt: TGTGCCAGCAAGGCAGAGGCTTCCTACAATGAGCAGTTCTTC

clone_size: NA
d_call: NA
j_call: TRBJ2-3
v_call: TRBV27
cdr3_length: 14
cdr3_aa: CASSTFSSTDTQYF
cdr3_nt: TGTGCCAGCAGTACCTTTTCTAGCACAGATACGCAGTATTTT

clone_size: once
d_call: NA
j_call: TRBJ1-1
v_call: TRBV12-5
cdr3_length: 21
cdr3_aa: CASGFSLSRGERKTLNTEAFF
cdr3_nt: TGTGCTAGTGGTTTTTCCCTATCCCGGGGCGAAAGGAAAACGCTGAACACTGAAGCTTTCTTT

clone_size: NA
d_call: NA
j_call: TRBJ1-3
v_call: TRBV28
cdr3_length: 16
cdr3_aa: CASSLPTETRGNTIYF
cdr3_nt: TGTGCCAGCAGCCTCCCTACAGAGACCCGCGGAAACACCATATATTTT

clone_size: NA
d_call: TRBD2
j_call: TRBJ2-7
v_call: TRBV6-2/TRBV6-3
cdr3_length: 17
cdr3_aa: CASSYAFGGGSSYEQYF
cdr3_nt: TGTGCCAGCAGTTACGCCTTCGGGGGGGGGAGCTCCTACGAGCAGTACTTC

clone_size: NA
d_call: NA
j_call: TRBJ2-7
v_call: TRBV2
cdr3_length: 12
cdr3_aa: CASSEGGYEQYF
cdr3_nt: TGTGCCAGCAGTGAAGGGGGTTACGAGCAGTACTTC

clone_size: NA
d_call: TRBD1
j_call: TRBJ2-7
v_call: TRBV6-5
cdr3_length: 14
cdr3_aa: CASSRRTGGYEQYF
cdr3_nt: TGTGCCAGCAGTCGTCGGACAGGGGGCTACGAGCAGTACTTC

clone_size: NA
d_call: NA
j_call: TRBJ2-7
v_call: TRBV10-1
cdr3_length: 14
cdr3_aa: CASSDGLTLDEQYF
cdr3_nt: TGCGCCAGCAGTGACGGACTAACATTAGACGAGCAGTACTTC

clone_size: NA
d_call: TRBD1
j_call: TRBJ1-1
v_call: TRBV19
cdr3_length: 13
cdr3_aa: CASSPTGGATAFF
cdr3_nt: TGTGCCAGTAGTCCAACAGGGGGCGCTACGGCTTTCTTT

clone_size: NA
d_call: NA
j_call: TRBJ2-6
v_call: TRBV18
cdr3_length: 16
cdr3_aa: CASSPKAGAGANVLTF
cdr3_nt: TGTGCCAGCTCACCAAAAGCAGGGGCTGGGGCCAACGTCCTGACTTTC

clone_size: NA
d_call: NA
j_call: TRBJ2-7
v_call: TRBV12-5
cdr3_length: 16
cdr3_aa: CASGRSAGQTNYEQYF
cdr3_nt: TGTGCTAGTGGCCGGAGCGCGGGACAGACGAATTACGAGCAGTACTTC

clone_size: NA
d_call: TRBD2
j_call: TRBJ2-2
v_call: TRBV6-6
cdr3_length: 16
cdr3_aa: CASSYKGLAGDGELFF
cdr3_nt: TGTGCCAGCAGTTACAAGGGACTAGCGGGAGACGGGGAGCTGTTTTTT

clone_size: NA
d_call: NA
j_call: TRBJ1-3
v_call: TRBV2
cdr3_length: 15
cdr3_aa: CASSDTYGPGNTIYF
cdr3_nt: TGTGCCAGCAGTGACACATACGGACCTGGAAACACCATATATTTT

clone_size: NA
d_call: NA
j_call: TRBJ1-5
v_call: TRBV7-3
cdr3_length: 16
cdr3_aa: CASSLQGKYSNQPQHF
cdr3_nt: TGTGCCAGCAGCTTACAGGGCAAATACAGCAATCAGCCCCAGCATTTT

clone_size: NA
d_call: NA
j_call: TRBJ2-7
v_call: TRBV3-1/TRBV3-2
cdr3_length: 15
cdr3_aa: CASSQGGGGDYEQYF
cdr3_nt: TGTGCCAGCAGCCAAGGAGGGGGAGGTGACTACGAGCAGTACTTC